This T cell receptor (beta chain) was recorded in a study of cytomegalovirus exposure and HLA in healthy donors. Overall study results and limits: A later analysis linked a missense DCLRE1C variant to TCR beta V- and J-gene trimming.

As concerns this clone: Its specificity is unknown.

PCR was performed using 60 Vbeta and 13 Jbeta primers. TCRdb keeps only in-frame clones here, not all; method: immunoSEQ multiplex PCR. The sample comprises around 69,000 clones, about 70% of which are singletons, and roughly 7.6% rests with the top ten. The V end lost 1 base, the J end lost 1 base, and 8 bases lay between the germline ends. CDR1 and CDR2 from the germline V gene are MGHRA and YSYEKL. The CDR3 extends over 15 amino acids. The sample comprised PBMCs. This sequence originates from a man in his forties in good health and CMV-seropositive. J is TRBJ1-5 and V is TRBV4-1; unclear D gene. The CDR3 region is CASSQAVLSNQPQHF. The CDR3 coding sequence is TGCGCCAGCAGCCAAGCGGTACTAAGCAATCAGCCCCAGCATTTT.